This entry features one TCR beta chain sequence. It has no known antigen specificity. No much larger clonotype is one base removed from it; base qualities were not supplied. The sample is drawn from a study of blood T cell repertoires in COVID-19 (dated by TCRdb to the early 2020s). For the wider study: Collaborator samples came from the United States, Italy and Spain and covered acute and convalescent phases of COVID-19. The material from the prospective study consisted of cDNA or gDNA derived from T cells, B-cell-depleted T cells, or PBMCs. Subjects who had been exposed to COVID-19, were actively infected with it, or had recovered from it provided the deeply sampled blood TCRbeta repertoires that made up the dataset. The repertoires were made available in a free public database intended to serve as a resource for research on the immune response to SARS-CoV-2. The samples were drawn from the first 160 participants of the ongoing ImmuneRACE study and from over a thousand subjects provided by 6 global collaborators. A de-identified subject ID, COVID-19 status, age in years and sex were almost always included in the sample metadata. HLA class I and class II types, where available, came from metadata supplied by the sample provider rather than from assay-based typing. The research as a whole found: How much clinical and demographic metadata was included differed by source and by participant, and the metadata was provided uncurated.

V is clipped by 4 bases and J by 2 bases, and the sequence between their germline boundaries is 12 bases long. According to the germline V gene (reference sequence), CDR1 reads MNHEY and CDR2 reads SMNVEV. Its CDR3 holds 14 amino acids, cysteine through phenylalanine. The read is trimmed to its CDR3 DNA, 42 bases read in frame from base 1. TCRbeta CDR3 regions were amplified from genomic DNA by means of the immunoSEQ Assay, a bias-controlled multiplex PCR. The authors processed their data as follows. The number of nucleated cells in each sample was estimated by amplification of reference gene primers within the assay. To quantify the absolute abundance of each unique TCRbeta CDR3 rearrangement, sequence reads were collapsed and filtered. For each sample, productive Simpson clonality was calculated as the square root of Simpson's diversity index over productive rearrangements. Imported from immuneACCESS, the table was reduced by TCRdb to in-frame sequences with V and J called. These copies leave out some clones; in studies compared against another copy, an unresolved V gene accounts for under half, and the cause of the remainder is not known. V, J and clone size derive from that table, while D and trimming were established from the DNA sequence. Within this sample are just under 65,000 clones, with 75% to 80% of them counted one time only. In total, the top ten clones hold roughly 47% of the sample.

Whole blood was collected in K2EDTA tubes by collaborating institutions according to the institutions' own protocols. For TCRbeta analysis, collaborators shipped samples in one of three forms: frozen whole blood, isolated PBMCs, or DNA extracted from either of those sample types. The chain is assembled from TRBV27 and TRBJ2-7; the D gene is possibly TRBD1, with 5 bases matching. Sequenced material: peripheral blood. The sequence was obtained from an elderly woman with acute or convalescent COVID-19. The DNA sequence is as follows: TGTGCCAGCAGTTCCTGGACACCTCCCTACGAGCAGTACTTC. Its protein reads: CASSSWTPPYEQYF.